These T cell receptor beta chains were read from a single sample in a study of T cells expressing NK-cell markers. TCRdb reprocessed the 5' RACE reads, with one entry per CDR3 protein and no DNA. Its clone listing holds about 390,000 distinct CDR3 sequences. Sequencing was performed on blood T cells: a sorted CD56 or NKG2C T cell subset, CD4+ or CD8+ T cells, or bulk PBMC T cells (not recorded which). Receptors originate from a woman aged 45 to 65 in good health. CDR3s include the opening cysteine and the closing phenylalanine or tryptophan.

CASSLGPKGREETQYF	16	TRBV5-1	TRBJ2-5
CASSLGRQNNEKLFF	15	TRBV5-8	TRBJ1-4
CATSSGAMNTGELFF	15	TRBV15	TRBJ2-2
CASSLPGTTQETQYF	15	TRBV7-6	TRBJ2-5
CASSLPGTGQRGYTF	15	TRBV12-3/TRBV12-4	TRBJ1-2
CASSQDLPTGQQETQYF	17	TRBV4-1	TRBJ2-5
CASSLRVGGSSADTQYF	17	TRBV14	TRBJ2-3
CASSPDNTDTQYF	13	TRBV12-3/TRBV12-4	TRBJ2-3
CASRAGGVNEQFF	13	TRBV5-1	TRBJ2-1
CASSLNDRGTEAFF	14	TRBV7-2	TRBJ1-1
CASSFGVGATDTQYF	15	TRBV7-9	TRBJ2-3
CASSIADNEQFF	12	TRBV7-9	TRBJ2-1
CASSLYSGRVGSYNEQFF	18	TRBV3-1	TRBJ2-1
CSVEDRMTPSFNEQFF	16	TRBV29-1	TRBJ2-1
CASSLASPVDEQFF	14	TRBV5-1	TRBJ2-1
CASSMGSGRAREQFF	15	TRBV19	TRBJ2-1
CASCNGGYNSPLHF	14	TRBV12-3/TRBV12-4	TRBJ1-6
CSATSGGGQPQHF	13	TRBV20-1	TRBJ1-5
CASRPSQGNYEQYF	14	TRBV6-5	TRBJ2-7
CASSPRRGGREDYNEQFF	18	TRBV5-1	TRBJ2-1
CASSYGGSREEAFF	14	TRBV6-5	TRBJ1-1
CASSLDRVNTEAFF	14	TRBV7-6	TRBJ1-1
CASSPPQVRVGELFF	15	TRBV7-8	TRBJ2-2
CASRHRGRSDTQYF	14	TRBV12-3/TRBV12-4	TRBJ2-3
CATTQGGTGRANVLTF	16	TRBV5-4	TRBJ2-6
CASSLIGAGEETQYF	15	TRBV5-4	TRBJ2-5
CASSLDLAENTEAFF	15	TRBV7-9	TRBJ1-1
CASSPRDSSLFYNEQFF	17	TRBV18	TRBJ2-1
CASSESPLGPPYEQYF	16	TRBV10-2	TRBJ2-7
CASSQGPVTEQFF	13	TRBV4-2	TRBJ2-1
CASSQGQPSNEQFF	14	TRBV3-1	TRBJ2-1
CSARRLAVNEQFF	13	TRBV29-1	TRBJ2-1
CASSQGTSGSAATYEQYF	18	TRBV4-1	TRBJ2-7
CASSRFRGLSSYNSPLHF	18	TRBV21-1	TRBJ1-6
CATKAGRATDTQYF	14	TRBV15	TRBJ2-3
CASSLNLKGDFPSTDTQYF	19	TRBV7-2	TRBJ2-3
CSAYREGGFYEQYF	14	TRBV20-1	TRBJ2-7
CASRPGRTGELFF	13	TRBV7-7	TRBJ2-2
CASSQATQGNTEAFF	15	TRBV14	TRBJ1-1
CASSSGGGPPYNEQFF	16	TRBV7-8	TRBJ2-1
CSASWYGAGAPYEQYF	16	TRBV29-1	TRBJ2-7
CAISEDQGNQPQHF	14	TRBV10-3	TRBJ1-5
CASGSSGTTNWPQHF	15	TRBV12-5	TRBJ1-5
CASSLVLAGQIF	12	TRBV12-3/TRBV12-4	TRBJ2-1
CATSDMGENYNEQFF	15	TRBV24-1	TRBJ2-1
CASSSTSFPQYF	12	TRBV12-3/TRBV12-4	TRBJ2-7
CASSLALAGGPNQETQYF	18	TRBV5-6	TRBJ2-5
CASSIEGAETQYF	13	TRBV5-1	TRBJ2-5
CASSKTGGRNTEAFF	15	TRBV5-1	TRBJ1-1
CASSRTRLNIQYF	13	TRBV3-1	TRBJ2-4
CASSSIEGAVGELFF	15	TRBV11-2	TRBJ2-2
CASSSPGPTGLFF	13	TRBV5-1	TRBJ1-4
CASSVQTGATEAFF	14	TRBV11-2	TRBJ1-1
CASQGGENTGELFF	14	TRBV7-9	TRBJ2-2
CASSPTGGGYEQYF	14	TRBV18	TRBJ2-7
CAISDSGGGNQPQHF	15	TRBV10-3	TRBJ1-5
CASSIGTGPWSGANVLTF	18	TRBV5-5	TRBJ2-6